This TCR beta chain was retrieved from a study of T cell responses to AZD1222 COVID-19 vaccine. Study findings and constraints: Spike-wide vaccine-associated CD4 TCRs dominated at 160-218 and 743-854. Mostly white British, mostly female donors; authors suggested clonal diversity may be underestimated.

In its sample, this clone was seen once. Its specificity is unknown. Clones were sequenced by immunoSEQ multiplex PCR, and TCRdb holds only the in-frame ones, with some missing. The data hold 75,000 to 100,000 clones, with roughly 88% observed a single time. The TCR originated in an adult in good health. This specimen was peripheral blood, taken on day 0 of AZD1222 vaccination.

This CDR3 reads CASSPTGGTEAFF. In DNA, the CDR3 is TGCGCCAGCAGCCCAACAGGAGGCACTGAAGCTTTCTTT. V and J are TRBV4-3 and TRBJ1-1; D might be TRBD1 (5 bases). The CDR3 extends over 13 amino acids. V was pared by 4 bases and J by 4 bases, with 10 bases between. Germline loops: CDR1 LGHNA, CDR2 YSLEER.